This TCR beta chain is from a study of vaccination effects on CD4 cells after COVID-19. In regard to this clone: Its antigen is not identified.

Expansion with viral peptide pools was applied to antigen-specific CD4+ T cells by the ViraFEST assay prior to sequencing. Around day 10 of culture, CD4+ T cells were separated out. Supplemented with 7.5 to 10 IU/ml IL-2 and 9.5 to 10 ug/ml peptides, 2 million to 2.5 million PBMC per well were kept in culture. Half of the medium was exchanged for IL-2 medium on both days 3 and 7. The CDR3 is 15 amino acids. The ends were cut back, 4 bases at V and 9 bases at J, with 22 bases in the middle. Germline CDR1 is SGDLS and CDR2 is YYNGEE. Notes on the study in general: Clones that were induced by infection or by vaccine showed marked contraction late after vaccination. Within healthy vaccinees, only 1 of 255 vaccine-induced clones displayed cross-reactivity with common cold coronaviruses.

Here immunoSEQ multiplex PCR was the method, and the copy in TCRdb shows in-frame clones only, minus some. The sample holds 45,000 to 65,000 clones, around 75% seen once. Sequenced material: CD4+ T cells from PBMCs cultured with HCoV-229E spike peptides, taken before COVID-19 vaccination. The receptor's source is a human donor who received a COVID-19 vaccine. The gene calls are TRBV9 and TRBJ2-5; tentative D call: TRBD1 (6 bases). CDR3 region: CASSREQGSGVAQYF. Here the CDR3 DNA reads TGTGCCAGCAGCCGAGAACAGGGATCCGGGGTAGCCCAGTACTTC.